This T cell receptor (beta chain) appears in the sequencing data of a study of regulatory T cells in long-lasting Graves disease (dated by TCRdb to about 2021). About the study as a whole: Antithyroid drugs had been taken for less than 3 months by newly diagnosed Graves' disease patients. The study took place in China and was registered as a clinical trial. TCR sequencing covered 13 persistent and about 20 newly diagnosed Graves' disease patients, about 35 samples in total. Patients with persistent Graves' disease were compared with patients with newly diagnosed Graves' disease using TCR sequencing and RNA sequencing of peripheral blood. Beyond this particular receptor, the publication reports: Compared with newly diagnosed patients, persistent Graves' disease patients had lower TCR Shannon entropy and fewer highly expanded clones, which suggests clonal expansion. Sequencing and analysis were limited to the TCR beta chain. The authors acknowledged the small sample size as a limitation that may reduce accuracy. Preferential use of TRBV28, TRBJ1-2 and TRBJ2-5 was observed in persistent disease, whereas TRBV20-1 and TRBJ2-1 were favored in newly diagnosed disease. A larger number of public clonotypes was shared among persistent patients (approximately 3,000) than among newly diagnosed patients (around 970). Because the primary lesion, thyroid tissue, could not be accessed, the study looked at peripheral blood alone.

V is shortened by 6 bases, J by 6 bases, and the region joining them spans 11 bases. The germline V gene yields SQVTM for CDR1 and ANQGSEA for CDR2. The CDR3 measures 11 amino acids from cysteine to phenylalanine. Only the CDR3 part of the read is kept: 33 bases, read in frame from the first base. The sample's time point label, in plain terms: newly diagnosed GD, antithyroid drugs for less than 3 months. For both TCR sequencing and RNA sequencing, RNA was extracted from PBMCs using TRIzol. The diagnosis of Graves' disease was made according to American Thyroid Association guidelines. Patients were recruited from an endocrinology department in Xi'an, China. Each patient gave roughly 8.4 milliliters of peripheral blood, collected in an EDTA anticoagulant tube. PBMCs were isolated by Ficoll Paque Plus density gradient separation without further T cell sorting. An Agilent 2100 Bioanalyzer and agarose gel were used to check RNA quality, while a NanoDrop 2000 measured RNA concentration.

This clonotype was detected many times. Its antigen has not been determined. The record has no base qualities; no much larger clone is one base away. Libraries were constructed by multiplex PCR. The instrument given in TCRdb is Illumina HiSeq 4000. To build TCR beta libraries, CDR3 regions were amplified by Arm-PCR using iRepertoire HTBI primers. Before sequencing, the PCR products went through gel purification. The original pipeline was this. Gene usage analysis of CDR3 amino acid clonotypes used the approximately 62 TRBV and 14 to 15 TRBJ segments found across samples. COPE and FqMerger were used to merge the filtered high-quality paired reads into contigs. Contigs were aligned with BLAST to IMGT TRBV, TRBD and TRBJ reference genes, and CDR3 was defined per IMGT. Any clonotype with a frequency above 0.1% was counted as a highly expanded clone. Repertoire diversity was measured by Shannon entropy, and V-J evenness by the Gini coefficient. A clonotype found in more than one individual was treated as public. TCRdb took the public reads, trimmed them with fastp at Q25, ran MiXCR for clone calling and kept in-frame beta chains. Rows with one shared CDR3 protein collapse into an entry with the most common genes and DNA. Here the V and J calls rest on TCRdb's processing, not on the authors' analysis. This sample is represented by 450,000 to 600,000 distinct CDR3 sequences; roughly 14% of them were singletons. The ten largest clones take up roughly a tenth of the sample.

The same sample was also studied in work on T cells in Graves' hyperthyroidism and ophthalmopathy. The second source states: Graves' hyperthyroidism was defined as stable when no progression to ophthalmopathy occurred over 18 months of follow-up. Hyperthyroidism patients were newly diagnosed, had a disease duration of under 2 months, and were aged 18 to 65 years. Exclusion was applied to patients with uncontrolled infections, other autoimmune diseases, pregnancy or lactation. Diagnoses were established on the basis of clinical symptoms, serum thyroxine and TRAb, thyroid ultrasound, and orbital computed tomography. The first round of RT-PCR for the TCR CDR3 was performed with the HTBI primer set and the Qiagen OneStep RT-PCR kit. Most expanded thyroid clonotypes (frequency above 0.001) were also detected in blood, suggesting blood repertoires may reflect thyroid immune responses. Ophthalmopathy was separated from stable hyperthyroidism by a 13 V-J signature model, with approximately 86% sensitivity and about 84% specificity obtained in cross-validation and 80%/75% obtained in testing. In validation, the model predicted progression to ophthalmopathy with approximately 70% sensitivity and 72% to 85% specificity, a median of about six months before onset. A discovery cohort of 95 to 100 patients, about 40 with Graves' ophthalmopathy and about 58 with stable Graves' hyperthyroidism, was used to find distinguishing TCR V-J signatures. Prospective prediction of ophthalmopathy was tested in an independent validation cohort of 18 to 20 hyperthyroidism patients and some 17 patients who later progressed to ophthalmopathy. The approximately 90 discovery patients were randomly split 7:3 into training and test sets. Thyroid tissue and blood T-cell repertoires from six Graves' hyperthyroidism patients were also compared in the study. After blood sampling, hyperthyroidism patients were treated with methimazole at a starting dose of 30 mg daily, and ophthalmopathy patients were treated with high-dose intravenous methylprednisolone. A second multiplex PCR round built the libraries, followed by size selection and purification. Sequencing of the libraries was done on an Illumina HiSeq2000 using paired-end 100 bp reads. SOAPnuke was used to process the raw data, removing reads that contained adapters or uncalled bases, had a mean Phred below 15, or lacked an exact match to the constant primer or identifier. COPE v1.2.5 was used to merge the high-quality paired reads, and each unique nucleotide sequence was defined as a clonotype. MiTCR v1.1 was used to align clonotypes to the IMGT TRBV, TRBD and TRBJ reference segments. The analysis was restricted to V-J combinations with a frequency above 0.0001, which together covered 99% to 99.2% of the repertoires. The TCS score was defined as the ratio of F50 (clonal expansion) to E x V (chaos), calculated using BLOSUM62-based TCRdist between CDR3 peptides within each V-J. Welch's t-statistics and random forest reduced 500 to 650 V-J features to 10 to 15, which were used in a naive Bayes classifier (R e1071). No statistical method was used to set the sample size in advance, and investigators knew the group allocation. TCR Vbeta CDR3 sequencing of some 140 peripheral blood samples (around 45 ophthalmopathy, 70 to 85 hyperthyroidism and around 17 progressor patients) is reported in the paper.

Source: peripheral blood mononuclear cells (PBMCs), taken at new diagnosis, from a patient treated with antithyroid drugs. This clonotype was sampled from a man aged 25-45 years with Graves disease. Donor details come from another sample of the same person, matched by shared clones. The chain is made from TRBV29-1 and TRBJ1-2, with no confidently assigned D gene. The DNA reads TGCAGCGTCCAAGCGGGCAATGGCTACACCTTC. Its translation is CSVQAGNGYTF.